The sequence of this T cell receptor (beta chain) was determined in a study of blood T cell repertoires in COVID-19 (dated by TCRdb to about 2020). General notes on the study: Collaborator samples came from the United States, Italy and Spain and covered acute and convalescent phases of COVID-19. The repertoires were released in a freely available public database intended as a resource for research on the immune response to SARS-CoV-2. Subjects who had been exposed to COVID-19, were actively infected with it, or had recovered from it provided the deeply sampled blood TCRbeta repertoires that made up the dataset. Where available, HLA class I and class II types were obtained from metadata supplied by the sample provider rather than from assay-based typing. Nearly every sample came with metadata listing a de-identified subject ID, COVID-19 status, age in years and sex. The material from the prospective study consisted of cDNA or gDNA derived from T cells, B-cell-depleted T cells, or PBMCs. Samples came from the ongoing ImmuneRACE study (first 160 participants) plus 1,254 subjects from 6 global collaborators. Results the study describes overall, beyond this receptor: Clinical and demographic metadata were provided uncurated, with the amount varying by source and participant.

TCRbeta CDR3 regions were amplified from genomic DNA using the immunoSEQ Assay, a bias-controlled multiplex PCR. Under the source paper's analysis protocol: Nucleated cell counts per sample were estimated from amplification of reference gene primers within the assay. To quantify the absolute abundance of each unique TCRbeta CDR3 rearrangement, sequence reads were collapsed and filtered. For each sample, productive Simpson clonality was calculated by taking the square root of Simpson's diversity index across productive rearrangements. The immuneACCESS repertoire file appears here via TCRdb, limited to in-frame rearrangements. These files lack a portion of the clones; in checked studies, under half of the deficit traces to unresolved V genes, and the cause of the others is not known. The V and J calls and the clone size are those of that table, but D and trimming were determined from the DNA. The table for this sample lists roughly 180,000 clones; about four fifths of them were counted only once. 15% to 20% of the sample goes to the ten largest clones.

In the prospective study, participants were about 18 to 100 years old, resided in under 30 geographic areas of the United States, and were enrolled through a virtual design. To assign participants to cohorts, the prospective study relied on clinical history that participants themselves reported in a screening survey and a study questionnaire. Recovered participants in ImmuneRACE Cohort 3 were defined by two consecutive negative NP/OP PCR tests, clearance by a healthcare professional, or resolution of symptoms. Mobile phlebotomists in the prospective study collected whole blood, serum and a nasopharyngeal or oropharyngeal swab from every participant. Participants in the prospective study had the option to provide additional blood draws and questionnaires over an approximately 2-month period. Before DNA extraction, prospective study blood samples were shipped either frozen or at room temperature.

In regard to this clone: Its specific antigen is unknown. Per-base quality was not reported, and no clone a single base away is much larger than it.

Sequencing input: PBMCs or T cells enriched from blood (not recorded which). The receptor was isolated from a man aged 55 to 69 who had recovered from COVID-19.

Here is the DNA: TGTGCCAGCAGCTTTGCAGGGGGCCTGAACGAGCAGTACTTC. It translates to CASSFAGGLNEQYF. The V and J segments used are TRBV7-9 and TRBJ2-7, with 8 bases matching TRBD1. From V the trimming removes 3 bases and from J it removes 5 bases, while the gene matches leave 6 bases of the junction unaccounted for. The germline V gene (reference sequence) yields SEHNR for CDR1 and FQNEAQ for CDR2. The CDR3 runs 14 residues from the cysteine to the phenylalanine. Kept here is only the CDR3 DNA, which spans 42 bases and is read in frame from base 1.